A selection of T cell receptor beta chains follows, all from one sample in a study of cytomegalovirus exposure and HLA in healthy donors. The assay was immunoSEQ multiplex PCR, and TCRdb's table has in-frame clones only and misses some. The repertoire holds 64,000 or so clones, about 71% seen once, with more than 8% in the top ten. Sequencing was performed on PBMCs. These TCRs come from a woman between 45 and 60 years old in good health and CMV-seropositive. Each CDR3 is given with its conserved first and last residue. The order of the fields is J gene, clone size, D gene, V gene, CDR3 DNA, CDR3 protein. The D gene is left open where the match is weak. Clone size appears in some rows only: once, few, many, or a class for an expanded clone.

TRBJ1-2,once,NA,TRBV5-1,TGCGCCAGCAGCTTGCAGACAGGAAACTATGGCTACACCTTC,CASSLQTGNYGYTF
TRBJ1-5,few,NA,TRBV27,TGTGCCAGCAGTTCCCTGGGGAGGGCTAGCAATCAGCCCCAGCATTTT,CASSSLGRASNQPQHF
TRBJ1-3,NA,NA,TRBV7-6,TGTGCCATCGGAGTAGGAAACACCATATATTTT,CAIGVGNTIYF
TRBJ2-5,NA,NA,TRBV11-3,TGTGCCAGCAGCTTGAGCGAGCAAGAGACCCAGTACTTC,CASSLSEQETQYF
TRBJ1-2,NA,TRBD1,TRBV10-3,TGTGCCATCAGTGGGGGGACAGGCCTACCAAGGGATGGCTACACCTTC,CAISGGTGLPRDGYTF
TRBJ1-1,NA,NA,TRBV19,TGTGCCAGTAGTATCAGGGTGGGGAACACTGAAGCTTTCTTT,CASSIRVGNTEAFF
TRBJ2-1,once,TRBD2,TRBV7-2,TGTGCCAGCAGCCCCGGGCTAGCGGGAAGGAATGAGCAGTTCTTC,CASSPGLAGRNEQFF
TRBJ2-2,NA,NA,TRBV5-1,TGCGCCAGCAGGGAGGGACGGGCAACAATCGGGGAGCTGTTTTTT,CASREGRATIGELFF
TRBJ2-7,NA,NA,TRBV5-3,TGTGCCAGAAGCCCCGACAAATTTGTGGTTCTCGACGAGCAGTACTTC,CARSPDKFVVLDEQYF
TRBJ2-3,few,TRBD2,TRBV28,TGTGCCAGCAGTTTGGCCGGGACTAGCCGAGGAGATACGCAGTATTTT,CASSLAGTSRGDTQYF
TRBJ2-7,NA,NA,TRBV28,TGTGCCAGCAGTGGGAGTCAAGCTTTACATGCCGGGGGCTACGAGCAGTACTTC,CASSGSQALHAGGYEQYF
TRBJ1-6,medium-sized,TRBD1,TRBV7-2,TGTGCCAGCAGCCCGGGGACAGGGTACCAAAATTCACCCCTCCACTTT,CASSPGTGYQNSPLHF
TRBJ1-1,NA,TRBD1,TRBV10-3,TGTGCCATCAGTGGGTACAGGGGCACTGAAGCTTTCTTT,CAISGYRGTEAFF
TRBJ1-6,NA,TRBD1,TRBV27,TGTGCCAGCAGCCGGACAGGGCTGGGGAATTCACCCCTCCACTTT,CASSRTGLGNSPLHF
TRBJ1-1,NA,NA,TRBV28,TGTGCCAGCAGTTTGTTACAGACGAACACTGAAGCTTTCTTT,CASSLLQTNTEAFF
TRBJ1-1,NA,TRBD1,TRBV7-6,TGTGCCAGCAGCCCGGGGGACAGGGTTTCCACTGAAGCTTTCTTT,CASSPGDRVSTEAFF
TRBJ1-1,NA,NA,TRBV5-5,TGTGCCAGCAACATCATTCCGGGACATTCGTCTGAAGCTTTCTTT,CASNIIPGHSSEAFF
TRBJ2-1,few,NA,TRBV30,TGTGCCTGGAGGGGGCAGGTTGCTACCAATGAGCAGTTCTTC,CAWRGQVATNEQFF
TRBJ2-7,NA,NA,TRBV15,TGTGCCACCAGCAGAGACGGCAGGAACTACGAGCAGTACTTC,CATSRDGRNYEQYF
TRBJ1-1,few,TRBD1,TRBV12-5,TGTGCTAGTGGTACCGGAGGGACAGGGAGGACTGAAGCTTTCTTT,CASGTGGTGRTEAFF
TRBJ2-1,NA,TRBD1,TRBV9,TGTGCCAGCAGCGTAAGGGGGCAGGGGCTGTCCAATGAGCAGTTCTTC,CASSVRGQGLSNEQFF
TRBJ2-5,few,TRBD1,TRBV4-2,TGTGCCAGCAGCCAAGCCTGGGCAGGGGGTGAGACCCAGTACTTC,CASSQAWAGGETQYF
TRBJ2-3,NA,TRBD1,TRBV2,TGTGCCAGCAGTGCACAGGGGTTGGGGGATACGCAGTATTTT,CASSAQGLGDTQYF
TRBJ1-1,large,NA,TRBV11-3,TGTGCCAGCAGCTTCGGGGGAACGGCGAACACTGAAGCTTTCTTT,CASSFGGTANTEAFF
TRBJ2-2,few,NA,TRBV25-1,TGTGCCAGCAGTGCCCAGGGTCCCGGGGAGCTGTTTTTT,CASSAQGPGELFF
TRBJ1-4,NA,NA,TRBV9,TGTGCCAGCAGCGCAACCGGCTCCCGGGATGAAAAACTGTTTTTT,CASSATGSRDEKLFF
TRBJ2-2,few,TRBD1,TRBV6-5,TGTGCCAGCAGCCGTCCCGGGACAGGGGCAGGGGAGCTGTTTTTT,CASSRPGTGAGELFF
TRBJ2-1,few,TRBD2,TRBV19,TGTGCCAGTAGAACGGGACTAGCGGAATACAATGAGCAGTTCTTC,CASRTGLAEYNEQFF
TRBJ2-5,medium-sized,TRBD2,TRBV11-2,TGTGCCAGCAGCTTAGATCGGGGCGGGGGGGCGGAGACCCAGTACTTC,CASSLDRGGGAETQYF
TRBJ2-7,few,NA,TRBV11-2,TGTGCCAGCAGCCCTACCTACAGGGAAAAAGGAGCCTACGAGCAGTACTTC,CASSPTYREKGAYEQYF
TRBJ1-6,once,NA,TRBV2,TGTGCCAGCAGTGACCGGGGGGAGATAAGCTCCTATAATTCACCCCTCCACTTT,CASSDRGEISSYNSPLHF
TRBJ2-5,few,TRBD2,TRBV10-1,TGCGCCAGCAGTGGCCTAGCGGGGGGCTCAGAGACCCAGTACTTC,CASSGLAGGSETQYF
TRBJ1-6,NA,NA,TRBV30,TGTGCCTGGAGGCGGGTCAAATGGAATTCACCCCTCCACTTT,CAWRRVKWNSPLHF
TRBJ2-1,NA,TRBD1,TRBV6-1,TGTGCCAGCAGTGAAACAGGGGGGACAGGCAGTGAGCAGTTCTTC,CASSETGGTGSEQFF
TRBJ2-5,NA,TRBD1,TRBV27,TGTGCCAGCAGTTTCCAAAACAGGGGGTTTGGAGAGACCCAGTACTTC,CASSFQNRGFGETQYF
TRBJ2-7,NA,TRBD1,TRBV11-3,TGTGCCAGCGGAAGGACAGGGCTCGACGAGCAGTACTTC,CASGRTGLDEQYF
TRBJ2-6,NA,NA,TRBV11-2,TGTGCCAGCAGCTTTGGGGGGACTGGGGCCAACGTCCTGACTTTC,CASSFGGTGANVLTF
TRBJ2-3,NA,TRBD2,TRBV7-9,TGTGCCAGCAGCTCCAGCGGGGTTGCAGATACGCAGTATTTT,CASSSSGVADTQYF
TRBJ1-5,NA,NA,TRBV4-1,TGCGCCAGCAGCCAAGAACTTTTCGGGGGGATTCAGCCCCAGCATTTT,CASSQELFGGIQPQHF
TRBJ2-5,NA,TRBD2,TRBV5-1,TGCGCCAGCAGCGCCCCAATAGCGGGAGAAGGAGAGACCCAGTACTTC,CASSAPIAGEGETQYF
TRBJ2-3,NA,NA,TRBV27,TGTGCCAGCAGTTTTAGAGGAGATACGCAGTATTTT,CASSFRGDTQYF
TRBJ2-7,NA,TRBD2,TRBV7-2,TGTGCCAGCAGGTCCGGGGGGGTAACCGAGCAGTACTTC,CASRSGGVTEQYF
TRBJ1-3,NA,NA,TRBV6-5,TGTGCCACATTACGAAAGCCGAGCTCTGGAAACACCATATATTTT,CATLRKPSSGNTIYF
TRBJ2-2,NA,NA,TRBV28,TGTGCCAGCAGTTCCCTTGCCCGCCCCGGGAGAATCACCGGGGAGCTGTTTTTT,CASSSLARPGRITGELFF
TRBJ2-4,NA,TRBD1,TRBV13,TGTGCCAGCAGCCTACGGGACAGTTGGAACAAAAACATTCAGTACTTC,CASSLRDSWNKNIQYF
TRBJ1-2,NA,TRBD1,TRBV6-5,TGTGCCAGCAGACCTCGGGACAGGTCATATGGCTACACCTTC,CASRPRDRSYGYTF
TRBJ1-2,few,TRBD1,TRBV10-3,TGTGCCATCAGTTGGACAGGGACCTATGGCTACACCTTC,CAISWTGTYGYTF
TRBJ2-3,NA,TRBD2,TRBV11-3,TGTGCCAGCAGCTCGAGCGGGGGACTAAGCACAGATACGCAGTATTTT,CASSSSGGLSTDTQYF
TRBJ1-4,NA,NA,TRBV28,TGTGCCAGCAGTTTGGCTAGCGAAAAACTGTTTTTT,CASSLASEKLFF
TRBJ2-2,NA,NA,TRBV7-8,TGTGCCAGCAGCTTGGGACAGAACACCGGGGAGCTGTTTTTT,CASSLGQNTGELFF
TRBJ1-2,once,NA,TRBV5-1,TGCGCCAGCAGCTACTCCGTGGATGGCTACACCTTC,CASSYSVDGYTF
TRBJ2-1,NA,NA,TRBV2,TGTGCCAGCAGTCTACTAGTTCTGACCTCCTACAATGAGCAGTTCTTC,CASSLLVLTSYNEQFF
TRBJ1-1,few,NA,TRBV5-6,TGTGCCAGCAGCTTAAGGGGAGGGGCGAGCACTGAAGCTTTCTTT,CASSLRGGASTEAFF
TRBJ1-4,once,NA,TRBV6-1,TGTGCCAGCAGTGAGTCCCAGGGTGAAAAACTGTTTTTT,CASSESQGEKLFF
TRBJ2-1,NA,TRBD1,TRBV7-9,TGTGCCAGCAGCTTAGCTAGACAGGGGAGTACGTTCTTC,CASSLARQGSTFF
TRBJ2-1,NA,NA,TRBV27,TGTGCCAGCACCCCGTCCCGGGGTGAGCAGTTCTTC,CASTPSRGEQFF
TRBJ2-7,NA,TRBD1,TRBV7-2,TGTGCCAGCAGTCCACAGGGGGCGCGTCACGAGCAGTACTTC,CASSPQGARHEQYF